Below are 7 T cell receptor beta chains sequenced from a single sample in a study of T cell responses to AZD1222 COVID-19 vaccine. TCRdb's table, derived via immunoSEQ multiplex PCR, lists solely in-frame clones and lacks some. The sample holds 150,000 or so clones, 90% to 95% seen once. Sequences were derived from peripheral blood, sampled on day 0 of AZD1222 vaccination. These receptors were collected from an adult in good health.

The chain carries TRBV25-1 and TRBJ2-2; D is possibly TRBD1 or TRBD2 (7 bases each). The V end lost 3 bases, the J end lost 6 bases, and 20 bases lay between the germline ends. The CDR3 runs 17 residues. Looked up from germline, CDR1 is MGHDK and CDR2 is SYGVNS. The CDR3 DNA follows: TGTGCCAGCAGTGAGGGGAGGGGGCCGAGAAGGGCCGGGGAGCTGTTTTTT. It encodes CASSEGRGPRRAGELFF. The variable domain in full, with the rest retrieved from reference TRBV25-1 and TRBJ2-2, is EADIYQTPRYLVIGTGKKITLECSQTMGHDKMYWYQQDPGMELHLIHYSYGVNSTEKGDLSSESTVSRIRTEHFPLTLESARPSHTSQYLCASSEGRGPRRAGELFFGEGSRLTVL.

For the CDR3, the DNA is TGCGCCAGCAGCCAAGATGGACCCCTCCACTTT. It encodes CASSQDGPLHF. The V call is TRBV4-1, the J call TRBJ1-6; D unresolved. The V gene lost 0 bases and the J gene lost 12 bases, with 3 bases spanning the gap. Germline values: CDR1 MGHRA, CDR2 YSYEKL. There are 11 residues in the CDR3.

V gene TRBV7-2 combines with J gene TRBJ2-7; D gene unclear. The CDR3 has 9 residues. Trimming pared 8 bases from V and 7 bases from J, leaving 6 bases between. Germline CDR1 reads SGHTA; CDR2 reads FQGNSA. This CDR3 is CASGGEQYF. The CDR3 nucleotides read TGTGCCAGCGGTGGGGAGCAGTACTTC.

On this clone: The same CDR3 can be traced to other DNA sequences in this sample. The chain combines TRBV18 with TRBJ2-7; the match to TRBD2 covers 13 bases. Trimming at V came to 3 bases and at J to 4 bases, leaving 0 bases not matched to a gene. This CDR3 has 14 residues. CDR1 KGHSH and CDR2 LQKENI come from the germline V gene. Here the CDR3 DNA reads TGTGCCAGCTCACCGGGACTAGCGGGATACGAGCAGTACTTC. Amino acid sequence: CASSPGLAGYEQYF.

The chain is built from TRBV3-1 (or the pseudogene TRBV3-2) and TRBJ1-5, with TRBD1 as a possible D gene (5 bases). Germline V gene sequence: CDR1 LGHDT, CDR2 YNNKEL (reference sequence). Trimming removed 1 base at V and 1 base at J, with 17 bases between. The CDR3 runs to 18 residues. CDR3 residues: CASSQGQGSSLSNQPQHF. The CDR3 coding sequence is TGTGCCAGCAGCCAAGGCCAGGGCTCGTCGTTGAGCAATCAGCCCCAGCATTTT.

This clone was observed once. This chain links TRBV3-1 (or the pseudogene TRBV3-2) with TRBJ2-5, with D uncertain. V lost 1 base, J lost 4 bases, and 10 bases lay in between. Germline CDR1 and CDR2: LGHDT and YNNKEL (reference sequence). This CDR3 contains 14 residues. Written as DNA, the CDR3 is TGTGCCAGCAGCCAAGGGAGTAGTCGAGAGACCCAGTACTTC. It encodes CASSQGSSRETQYF.

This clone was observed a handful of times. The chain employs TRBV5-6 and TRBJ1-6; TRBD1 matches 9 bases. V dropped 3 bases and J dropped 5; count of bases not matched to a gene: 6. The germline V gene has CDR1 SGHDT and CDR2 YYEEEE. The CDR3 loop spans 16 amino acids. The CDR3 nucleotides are TGTGCCAGCAGCTCATACCGGACAGGGGATAATTCACCCCTCCACTTT. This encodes CASSSYRTGDNSPLHF. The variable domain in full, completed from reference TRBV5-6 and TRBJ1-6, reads DAGVTQSPTHLIKTRGQQVTLRCSPKSGHDTVSWYQQALGQGPQFIFQYYEEEERQRGNFPDRFSGHQFPNYSSELNVNALLLGDSALYLCASSSYRTGDNSPLHFGNGTRLTVT.